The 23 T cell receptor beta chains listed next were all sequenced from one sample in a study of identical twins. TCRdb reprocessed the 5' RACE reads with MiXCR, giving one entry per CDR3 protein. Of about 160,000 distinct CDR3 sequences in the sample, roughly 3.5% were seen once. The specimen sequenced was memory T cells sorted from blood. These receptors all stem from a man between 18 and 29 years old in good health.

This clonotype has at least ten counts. CDR3 in amino acids: CSASSGGSTDTQYF. The CDR3 DNA reads as TGCAGTGCTAGTTCAGGGGGAAGCACAGATACGCAGTATTTT. The genes are TRBV20-1 and TRBJ2-3, with 7 positions matching TRBD1. V dropped 3 bases and J dropped 0; count of bases not matched to a gene: 3. The CDR3 totals 14 residues. Germline V CDR1 and CDR2: DFQATT, SNEGSKA (reference sequence).

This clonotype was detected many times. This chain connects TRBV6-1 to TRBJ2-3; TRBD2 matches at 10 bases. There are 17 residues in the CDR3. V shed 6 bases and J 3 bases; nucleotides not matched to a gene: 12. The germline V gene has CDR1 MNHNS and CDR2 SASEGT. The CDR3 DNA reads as TGTGCCAGCAGACCGACCTTACTAGCGGGAAATACAGATACGCAGTATTTT. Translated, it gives CASRPTLLAGNTDTQYF.

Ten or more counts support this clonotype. CDR3 protein: CASSPLGYGYTF. Written as DNA, the CDR3 is TGTGCCAGCAGCCCTCTGGGCTATGGCTACACCTTC. The chain has TRBV27 and TRBJ1-2; no reliable D call. Trimming took off 6 bases at V and 4 bases at J, with 9 bases between the two ends. The CDR3 is 12 amino acids. The germline CDR1 and CDR2 sequences are MNHEY and SMNVEV (reference sequence).

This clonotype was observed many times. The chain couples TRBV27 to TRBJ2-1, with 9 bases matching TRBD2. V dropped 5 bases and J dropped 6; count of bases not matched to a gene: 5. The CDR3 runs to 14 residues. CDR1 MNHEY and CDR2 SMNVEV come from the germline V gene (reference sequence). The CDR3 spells CASSSGLAINEQFF. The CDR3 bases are TGTGCCAGCAGTAGTGGACTAGCGATCAATGAGCAGTTCTTC.

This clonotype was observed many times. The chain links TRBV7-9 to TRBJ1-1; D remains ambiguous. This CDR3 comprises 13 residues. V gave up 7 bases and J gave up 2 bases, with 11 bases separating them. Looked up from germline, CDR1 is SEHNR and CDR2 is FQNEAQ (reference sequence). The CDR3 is CASTHGPNTEAFF. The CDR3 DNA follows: TGTGCCAGCACTCACGGTCCAAACACTGAAGCTTTCTTT.

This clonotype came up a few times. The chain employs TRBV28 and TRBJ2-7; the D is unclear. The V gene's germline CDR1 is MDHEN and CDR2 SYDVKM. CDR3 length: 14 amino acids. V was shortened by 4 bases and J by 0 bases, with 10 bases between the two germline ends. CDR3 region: CASSSLDSSYEQYF. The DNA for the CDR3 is TGTGCCAGCAGTTCCCTCGATAGCTCCTACGAGCAGTACTTC.

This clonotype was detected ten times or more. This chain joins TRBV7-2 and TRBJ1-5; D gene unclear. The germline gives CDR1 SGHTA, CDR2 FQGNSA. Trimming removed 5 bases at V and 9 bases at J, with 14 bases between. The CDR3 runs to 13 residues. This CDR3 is CASSLGIIAPQHF. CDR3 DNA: TGTGCCAGCAGCCTAGGGATAATCGCGCCCCAGCATTTT. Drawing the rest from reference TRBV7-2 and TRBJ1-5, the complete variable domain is GAGVSQSPSNKVTEKGKDVELRCDPISGHTALYWYRQSLGQGLEFLIYFQGNSAPDKSGLPSDRFSAERTGGSVSTLTIQRTQQEDSAVYLCASSLGIIAPQHFGDGTRLSIL.

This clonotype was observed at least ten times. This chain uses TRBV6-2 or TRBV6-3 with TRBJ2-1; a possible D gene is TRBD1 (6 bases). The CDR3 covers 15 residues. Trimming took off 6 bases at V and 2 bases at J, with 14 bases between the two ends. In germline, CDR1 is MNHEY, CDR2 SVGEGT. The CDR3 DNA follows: TGTGCCAGCAGCAACCTAGGGGGAACCTACAATGAGCAGTTCTTC. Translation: CASSNLGGTYNEQFF.

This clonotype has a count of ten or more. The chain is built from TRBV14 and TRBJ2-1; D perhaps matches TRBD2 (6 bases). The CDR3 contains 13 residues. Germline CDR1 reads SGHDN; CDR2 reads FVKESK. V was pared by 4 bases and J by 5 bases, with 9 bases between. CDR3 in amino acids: CASSLGLDNEQFF. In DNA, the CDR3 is TGTGCCAGCAGCCTGGGACTGGACAATGAGCAGTTCTTC.

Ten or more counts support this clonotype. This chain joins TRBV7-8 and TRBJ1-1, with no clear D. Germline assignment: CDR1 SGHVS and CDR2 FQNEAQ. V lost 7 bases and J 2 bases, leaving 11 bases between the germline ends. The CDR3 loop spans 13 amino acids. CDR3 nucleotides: TGTGCCAGCATTGCATCCGGCAACACTGAAGCTTTCTTT. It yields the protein CASIASGNTEAFF. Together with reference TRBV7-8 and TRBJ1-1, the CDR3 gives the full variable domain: GAGVSQSPRYKVAKRGQDVALRCDPISGHVSLFWYQQALGQGPEFLTYFQNEAQLDKSGLPSDRFFAERPEGSVSTLKIQRTQQEDSAVYLCASIASGNTEAFFGQGTRLTVV.

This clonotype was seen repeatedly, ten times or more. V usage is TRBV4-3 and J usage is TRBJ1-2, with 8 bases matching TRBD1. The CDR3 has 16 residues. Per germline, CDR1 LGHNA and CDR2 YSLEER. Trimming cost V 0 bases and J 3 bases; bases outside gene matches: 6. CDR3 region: CASSQDPRGRDYGYTF. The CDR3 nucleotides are TGCGCCAGCAGCCAAGACCCCAGGGGGCGCGACTATGGCTACACCTTC.

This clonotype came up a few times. In nucleotides, the CDR3 is TGTGCCAGCAGTCGACAGGGGCTGGATGGCTACACCTTC. Translation: CASSRQGLDGYTF. V gene TRBV3-1 combines with J gene TRBJ1-2; TRBD1 aligns across 8 bases. With 6 bases clipped from V and 6 bases from J, the junction kept 6 bases outside the gene matches. This CDR3 is built from 13 residues. Germline V gene sequence: CDR1 LGHDT, CDR2 YNNKEL (reference sequence).

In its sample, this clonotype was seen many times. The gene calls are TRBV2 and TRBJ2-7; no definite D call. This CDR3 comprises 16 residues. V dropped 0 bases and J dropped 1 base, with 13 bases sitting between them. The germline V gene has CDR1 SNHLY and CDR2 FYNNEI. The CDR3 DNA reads TGTGCCAGCAGTGAAGCGCTCCCGGGTGCTTCCTACGAGCAGTACTTC. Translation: CASSEALPGASYEQYF.

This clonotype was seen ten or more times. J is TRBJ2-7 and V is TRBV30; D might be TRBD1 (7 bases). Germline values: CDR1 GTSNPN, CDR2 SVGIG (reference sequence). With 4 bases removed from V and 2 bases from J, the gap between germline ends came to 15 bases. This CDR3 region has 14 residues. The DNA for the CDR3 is TGTGCCTGGAACCTCGGGGGACAGACCTACGAGCAGTACTTC. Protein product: CAWNLGGQTYEQYF.

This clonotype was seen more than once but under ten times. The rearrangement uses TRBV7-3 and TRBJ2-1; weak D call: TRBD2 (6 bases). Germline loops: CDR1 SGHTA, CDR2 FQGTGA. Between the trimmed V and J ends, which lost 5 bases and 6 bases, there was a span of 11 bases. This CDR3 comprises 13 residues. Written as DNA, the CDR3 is TGTGCCAGCAGCCCTCTCGGGAGCAATGAGCAGTTCTTC. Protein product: CASSPLGSNEQFF.

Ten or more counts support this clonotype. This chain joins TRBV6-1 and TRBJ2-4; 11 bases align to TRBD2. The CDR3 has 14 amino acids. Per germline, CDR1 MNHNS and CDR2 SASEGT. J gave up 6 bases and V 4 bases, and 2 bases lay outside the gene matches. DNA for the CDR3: TGTGCCAGCAGTGCGGGACTAGCGGCAAACATTCAGTACTTC. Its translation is CASSAGLAANIQYF.

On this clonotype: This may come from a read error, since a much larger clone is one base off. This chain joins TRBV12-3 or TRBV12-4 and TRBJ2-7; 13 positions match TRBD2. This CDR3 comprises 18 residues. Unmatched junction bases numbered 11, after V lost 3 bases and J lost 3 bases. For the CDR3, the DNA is TGTGCCAGCAGTTTTGGGACTAGCGGGAAGTCTGGTATCTACGAGCAGTACTTC. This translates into CASSFGTSGKSGIYEQYF.

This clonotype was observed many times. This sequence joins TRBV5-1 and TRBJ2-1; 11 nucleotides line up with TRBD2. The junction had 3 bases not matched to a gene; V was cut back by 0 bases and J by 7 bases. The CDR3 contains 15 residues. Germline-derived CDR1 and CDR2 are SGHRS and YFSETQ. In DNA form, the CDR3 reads TGCGCCAGCAGCTTGGCACTAGCGGGAGTAAATGAGCAGTTCTTC. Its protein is CASSLALAGVNEQFF.

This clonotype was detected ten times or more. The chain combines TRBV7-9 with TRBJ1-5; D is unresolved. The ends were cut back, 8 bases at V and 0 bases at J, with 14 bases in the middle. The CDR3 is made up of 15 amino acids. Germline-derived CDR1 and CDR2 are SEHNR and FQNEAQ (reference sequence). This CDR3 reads CASDGGPYSNQPQHF. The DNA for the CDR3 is TGTGCCAGCGACGGAGGGCCCTATAGCAATCAGCCCCAGCATTTT.

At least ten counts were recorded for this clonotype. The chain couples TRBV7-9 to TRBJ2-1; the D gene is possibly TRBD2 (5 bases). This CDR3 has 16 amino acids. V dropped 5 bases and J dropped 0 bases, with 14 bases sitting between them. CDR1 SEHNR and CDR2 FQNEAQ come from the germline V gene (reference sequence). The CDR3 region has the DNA TGTGCCAGCAGCACCCCCTCAGGAGGCTCCTACAATGAGCAGTTCTTC. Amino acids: CASSTPSGGSYNEQFF. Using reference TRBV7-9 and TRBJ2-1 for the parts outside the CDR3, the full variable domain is DTGVSQNPRHKITKRGQNVTFRCDPISEHNRLYWYRQTLGQGPEFLTYFQNEAQLEKSRLLSDRFSAERPKGSFSTLEIQRTEQGDSAMYLCASSTPSGGSYNEQFFGPGTRLTVL.

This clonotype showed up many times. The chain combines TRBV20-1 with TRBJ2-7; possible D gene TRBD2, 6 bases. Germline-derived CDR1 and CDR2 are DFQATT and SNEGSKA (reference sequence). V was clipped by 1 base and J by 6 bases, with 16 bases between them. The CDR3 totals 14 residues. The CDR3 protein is CSARVEGGTSEQYF. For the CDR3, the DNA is TGCAGTGCTAGAGTGGAGGGTGGGACTTCCGAGCAGTACTTC.

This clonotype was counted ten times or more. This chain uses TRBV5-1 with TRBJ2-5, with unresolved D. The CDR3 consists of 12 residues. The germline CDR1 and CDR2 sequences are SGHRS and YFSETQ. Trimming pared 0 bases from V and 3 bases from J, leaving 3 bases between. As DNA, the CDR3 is TGCGCCAGCAGCTTGGGGAAAGAGACCCAGTACTTC. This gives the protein CASSLGKETQYF.

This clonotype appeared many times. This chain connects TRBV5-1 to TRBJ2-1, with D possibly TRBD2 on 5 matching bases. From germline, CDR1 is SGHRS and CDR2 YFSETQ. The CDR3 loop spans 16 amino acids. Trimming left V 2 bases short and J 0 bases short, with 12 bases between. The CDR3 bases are TGCGCCAGCAGCTTCGGGGTTTTGGGCTCCTACAATGAGCAGTTCTTC. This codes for CASSFGVLGSYNEQFF.